The 17 T cell receptor beta chains in this list originate from one sample, sequenced in a study of shared clonotypes between healthy human individuals. TCRdb's table, derived via immunoSEQ multiplex PCR, lists solely in-frame clones and lacks some. The sample contains around 530,000 clones, around 78% of which appear only once. What was sequenced was PBMCs. The receptors derive from a middle-aged woman in good health. Some clones in this sample may be carry-over from other donors' samples.

The gene calls are TRBV6-1 and TRBJ2-6; D gene ambiguous. This CDR3 has 15 amino acids. Germline V CDR1 and CDR2: MNHNS, SASEGT. With 3 bases removed from V and 0 bases from J, the gap between germline ends came to 6 bases. The chain's CDR3 is CASSDSYSGANVLTF. The CDR3 coding sequence is TGTGCCAGCAGTGACAGCTACTCTGGGGCCAACGTCCTGACTTTC.

V is TRBV7-8 and J is TRBJ1-5; D is perhaps TRBD1 (6 bases). Per germline, CDR1 SGHVS and CDR2 FQNEAQ. Trimming shortened V by 4 bases and J by 5 bases, and 9 bases separated the two germline ends. This CDR3 spans 13 amino acids. CDR3 amino acids: CASSSDSDQPQHF. In DNA, the CDR3 is TGTGCCAGCAGCTCGGACAGCGATCAGCCCCAGCATTTT.

The chain joins TRBV27 to TRBJ1-1; 7 nucleotides match TRBD1. Germline values: CDR1 MNHEY, CDR2 SMNVEV (reference sequence). V lost 6 bases and J lost 4; bases outside the gene matches: 11. There are 15 residues in the CDR3. CDR3 bases: TGTGCCAGCAGCCGAGGGGGCACGGGTAGCACTGAAGCTTTCTTT. It translates to CASSRGGTGSTEAFF.

The V and J genes are TRBV11-2 and TRBJ2-1, with 9 bases aligning to TRBD2. The V segment lost 5 bases and the J segment 3 bases; nucleotides outside the gene matches: 5. CDR1 is SGHAT, CDR2 FQNNGV, per germline. CDR3 size: 15 residues. CDR3 residues: CASSPLAGDYNEQFF. CDR3 nucleotides: TGTGCCAGCAGCCCACTAGCGGGTGACTACAATGAGCAGTTCTTC.

About this clone itself: Other DNA sequences of this sample code for an identical CDR3. This chain joins TRBV5-1 and TRBJ1-1; D might be TRBD1 (6 bases). Germline CDR1 reads SGHRS; CDR2 reads YFSETQ. Trimming pared 1 base from V and 1 base from J, leaving 8 bases between. The CDR3 extends over 14 amino acids. CDR3 protein: CASSLTGPNTEAFF. The CDR3 DNA sequence: TGCGCCAGCAGCTTGACAGGGCCGAACACTGAAGCTTTCTTT.

The chain joins TRBV5-6 to TRBJ2-2, with 10 bases identical to TRBD1. The CDR3 has 17 amino acids. Germline V gene sequence: CDR1 SGHDT, CDR2 YYEEEE. V lost 1 base, J lost 4 bases, and 7 bases stayed unmatched. CDR3 DNA sequence: TGTGCCAGCAGCTTGCGTCGGGACAGGGGCTTCACCGGGGAGCTGTTTTTT. Translation gives CASSLRRDRGFTGELFF. Full variable domain (outside the CDR3, taken from reference TRBV5-6 and TRBJ2-2): DAGVTQSPTHLIKTRGQQVTLRCSPKSGHDTVSWYQQALGQGPQFIFQYYEEEERQRGNFPDRFSGHQFPNYSSELNVNALLLGDSALYLCASSLRRDRGFTGELFFGEGSRLTVL.

The sample holds a few counts of this clone. Only one base separates this from a far larger clonotype, so it likely reflects a read error. This chain links TRBV4-1 with TRBJ2-1, with TRBD2 identical over 9 bases. The CDR3 extends over 16 amino acids. Germline lookup yields CDR1 MGHRA and CDR2 YSYEKL. The chain's CDR3 is CANSQETSGSYNEQFF. The CDR3 DNA reads as TGCGCCAACAGCCAAGAGACTAGCGGCTCCTACAATGAGCAGTTCTTC.

The rearrangement joins TRBV11-3 to TRBJ2-1, with D perhaps being TRBD1 or TRBD2 (7 bases each). V was clipped by 5 bases and J by 9 bases, with 17 bases between them. Germline lookup yields CDR1 SGHNT and CDR2 YENEEA. The CDR3 spans 14 residues. This chain's CDR3 is CASSPQGGEAEQFF. Written as DNA, the CDR3 is TGTGCCAGCAGCCCCCAGGGGGGGGAGGCTGAGCAGTTCTTC. The full variable domain, rest sourced from reference TRBV11-3 and TRBJ2-1, is EAGVVQSPRYKIIEKKQPVAFWCNPISGHNTLYWYLQNLGQGPELLIRYENEEAVDDSQLPKDRFSAERLKGVDSTLKIQPAELGDSAVYLCASSPQGGEAEQFFGPGTRLTVL.

This chain connects TRBV5-1 to TRBJ2-2; no definite D call. CDR3 size: 16 residues. Trimming stripped 4 bases from V and 0 bases from J, with 13 bases between. Germline CDR1 and CDR2: SGHRS and YFSETQ. CDR3 residues: CASSPRPRTNTGELFF. The CDR3 coding sequence is TGCGCCAGCAGCCCCCGCCCCCGTACGAACACCGGGGAGCTGTTTTTT.

This clone was counted once. This sequence joins TRBV6-1 and TRBJ1-1; 8 bases line up with TRBD1. After removal of 0 bases from V and 7 bases from J, the junction contained 7 bases not matched to a gene. The germline V gene has CDR1 MNHNS and CDR2 SASEGT. The CDR3 has 15 residues. The CDR3 loop is CASSEAETGVFEAFF. The CDR3 coding sequence is TGTGCCAGCAGTGAAGCAGAGACAGGGGTCTTTGAAGCTTTCTTT.

V usage is TRBV5-1 and J usage is TRBJ2-7, with TRBD1 identical over 7 bases. CDR1 and CDR2 (germline): SGHRS, YFSETQ. This CDR3 is 17 amino acids long. The trim removed 0 bases at V and 2 bases at J, leaving 11 bases unmatched. CDR3 nucleotide sequence: TGCGCCAGCAGCTTGGGAATTGGGGACAGCACTACCTACGAGCAGTACTTC. Protein sequence: CASSLGIGDSTTYEQYF.

The V and J genes are TRBV28 and TRBJ1-5, with TRBD1 matching over 7 bases. The germline V gene has CDR1 MDHEN and CDR2 SYDVKM. CDR3 length equals 15 residues. Germline trimming cut 10 bases from V and 3 bases from J; bases unmatched to any gene: 12. Here the CDR3 reads CAIKYRGSDNQPQHF. In DNA, the CDR3 is TGTGCCATCAAATACAGGGGAAGTGACAATCAGCCCCAGCATTTT. The whole variable domain, remainder taken from reference TRBV28 and TRBJ1-5, is DVKVTQSSRYLVKRTGEKVFLECVQDMDHENMFWYRQDPGLGLRLIYFSYDVKMKEKGDIPEGYSVSREKKERFSLILESASTNQTSMYLCAIKYRGSDNQPQHFGDGTRLSIL.

The rearrangement joins TRBV2 to TRBJ1-2, with TRBD1 identical over 7 bases. The CDR3 contains 14 residues. V trimming: 6 bases; J trimming: 4 bases; junction bases outside the gene matches: 8. In germline, CDR1 is SNHLY, CDR2 FYNNEI. CDR3 nucleotides: TGTGCCAGCAGGGCCATCGCAGGGGGCTATGGCTACACCTTC. Translating gives CASRAIAGGYGYTF.

The chain links TRBV6-4 to TRBJ1-5, with TRBD1 matching 7 bases. The CDR3 consists of 15 residues. From germline, CDR1 is MRHNA and CDR2 SNTAGT. The V gene end was trimmed by 4 bases and the J gene end by 6 bases; junction bases not matched to a gene: 9. The CDR3 DNA reads TGTGCCAGCAGTGGGCAGACAGGGCATAGTCAGCCCCAGCATTTT. Protein: CASSGQTGHSQPQHF.

V usage is TRBV7-1 and J usage is TRBJ2-7; 10 nucleotides align to TRBD1. TRBV7-1 is labeled an ORF, and its function is uncertain. With 4 bases clipped from V and 6 bases from J, the junction kept 6 bases outside the gene matches. The CDR3 runs to 14 residues. CDR3 amino acids: CASSLDRGLPEQYF. CDR3 nucleotide sequence: TGTGCCAGCAGCTTAGACAGGGGGCTTCCCGAGCAGTACTTC.

The rearrangement joins TRBV7-9 to TRBJ2-5, with 10 bases aligning to TRBD1. CDR1 SEHNR and CDR2 FQNEAQ come from the germline V gene (reference sequence). The V gene end was trimmed by 3 bases and the J gene end by 3 bases; junction bases not matched to a gene: 10. The CDR3 has 17 amino acids. In DNA, the CDR3 is TGTGCCAGCAGCTTGCAAAGACAGGGGGCTTGGAAAGAGACCCAGTACTTC. Its translation is CASSLQRQGAWKETQYF.

In this sample, this clone turned up once. The chain employs TRBV28 and TRBJ2-7; 9 bases match TRBD2. This CDR3 has 16 amino acids. The V segment lost 2 bases and the J segment 12 bases; nucleotides outside the gene matches: 17. Germline V CDR1 and CDR2: MDHEN, SYDVKM. CDR3 sequence reads: CASSLRSGRGRGPPYF. In nucleotides, the CDR3 is TGTGCCAGCAGTTTAAGGTCGGGTCGCGGGAGGGGACCGCCGTACTTC. Full variable domain (rest looked up from reference TRBV28 and TRBJ2-7): DVKVTQSSRYLVKRTGEKVFLECVQDMDHENMFWYRQDPGLGLRLIYFSYDVKMKEKGDIPEGYSVSREKKERFSLILESASTNQTSMYLCASSLRSGRGRGPPYFGPGTRLTVT.